Detailed here is one T cell receptor beta chain. MiXCR, run by TCRdb on the 5' RACE reads, gives a single entry per CDR3 protein. The profile shows 450,000 or so distinct CDR3 sequences, around 24% of them singletons. V lost 4 bases and J 2 bases, leaving 17 bases between the germline ends. CDR3 length equals 16 residues. Germline V gene sequence: CDR1 SGHTA, CDR2 FQGNSA. These data belong to a study of identical twins. The sample also formed part of further work on T cells expressing NK-cell markers.

The V call is TRBV7-2, the J call TRBJ1-2, with D unclear. The clonotype originates from a woman aged 18-35 years in good health. The sequencing input was CD4+ T cells sorted from blood. In nucleotides, the CDR3 is TGTGCCAGCAGCTCACCCGGACGGCTGAACAACTATGGCTACACCTTC. Protein sequence: CASSSPGRLNNYGYTF.